A single sample is the source of the 9 T cell receptor beta chains below, sequenced in a study of T cell changes during pregnancy in multiple sclerosis. The protocol was immunoSEQ multiplex PCR, while the TCRdb copy is restricted to in-frame clones and leaves out a portion. The data show about 44,000 clones, with 80% to 90% seen just once and roughly 1.2% held by the top ten. Sequenced material: CD4+ T cells from peripheral blood mononuclear cells, taken after pregnancy. The source is a female donor with multiple sclerosis, enrolled in a pregnancy study.

This CDR3 is CARTGNSGANVLTF. In DNA form, the CDR3 reads TGTGCCCGGACAGGTAACTCTGGGGCCAACGTCCTGACTTTC. The chain combines TRBV30 with TRBJ2-6, with TRBD1 matching 7 bases. V shed 8 bases and J 0 bases; nucleotides not matched to a gene: 4. Germline V lookup: CDR1 GTSNPN, CDR2 SVGIG (reference sequence). This CDR3 comprises 14 residues.

The count of this clone is one. The CDR3 protein is CASREQGNNQPQHF. The CDR3, as DNA: TGTGCCAGCAGAGAACAGGGGAACAATCAGCCCCAGCATTTT. This chain links TRBV2 with TRBJ1-5, with TRBD1 identical over 7 bases. CDR3 size: 14 residues. Germline lookup yields CDR1 SNHLY and CDR2 FYNNEI. J was trimmed by 3 bases and V by 6 bases; bases with no gene match: 5. Combining the CDR3 with reference TRBV2 and TRBJ1-5 gives the whole variable domain EPEVTQTPSHQVTQMGQEVILRCVPISNHLYFYWYRQILGQKVEFLVSFYNNEISEKSEIFDDQFSVERPDGSNFTLKIRSTKLEDSAMYFCASREQGNNQPQHFGDGTRLSIL.

CDR3 bases: TGTGCCAGCAGGGACCGACAGGGGGACGAGCAGTACTTC. It specifies CASRDRQGDEQYF. This sequence joins TRBV2 and TRBJ2-7, with 9 bases identical to TRBD1. V was pared by 6 bases and J by 5 bases, with 5 bases of the junction left unmatched. From germline, CDR1 is SNHLY and CDR2 FYNNEI. This CDR3 has 13 residues.

The chain recombines TRBV10-3 with TRBJ2-1; D possibly corresponds to TRBD2 (5 bases). The CDR3 consists of 16 residues. Germline V CDR1 and CDR2: ENHRY, SYGVKD. V lost 6 bases, J lost 1 base, and 16 bases lay in between. CDR3 residues: CAIREAGERSYNEQFF. The CDR3 DNA is TGTGCCATCAGGGAGGCAGGCGAACGGTCCTACAATGAGCAGTTCTTC.

This clone was recorded once. This chain joins TRBV5-6 and TRBJ2-7, with 14 bases fitting TRBD2. J lost 7 bases, V lost 5 bases, and 8 bases had no gene match. The CDR3 runs to 15 residues. Germline V lookup: CDR1 SGHDT, CDR2 YYEEEE. The CDR3 spells CASRTGLAGVWEQYF. CDR3 nucleotide sequence: TGTGCCAGCAGGACGGGACTAGCGGGAGTATGGGAGCAGTACTTC. Variable domain in full (rest from reference TRBV5-6 and TRBJ2-7): DAGVTQSPTHLIKTRGQQVTLRCSPKSGHDTVSWYQQALGQGPQFIFQYYEEEERQRGNFPDRFSGHQFPNYSSELNVNALLLGDSALYLCASRTGLAGVWEQYFGPGTRLTVT.

This sequence joins TRBV7-2 and TRBJ2-7; the match to TRBD2 covers 10 bases. This CDR3 contains 14 residues. Germline values: CDR1 SGHTA, CDR2 FQGNSA. After removal of 4 bases from V and 6 bases from J, the junction contained 6 bases not matched to a gene. The CDR3 DNA reads TGTGCCAGCAGCTCATGGGGACTAGCGAGCGAGCAGTACTTC. This sequence encodes CASSSWGLASEQYF.

The V and J genes are TRBV2 and TRBJ1-5; 8 positions agree with TRBD1. V dropped 3 bases and J dropped 3; count of bases not matched to a gene: 7. There are 16 residues in the CDR3. The germline V gene has CDR1 SNHLY and CDR2 FYNNEI. CDR3 loop: CASSESRQGYNQPQHF. Here the CDR3 DNA reads TGTGCCAGCAGTGAGTCACGACAGGGGTACAATCAGCCCCAGCATTTT.

The chain carries TRBV5-4 and TRBJ2-1, with 12 bases fitting TRBD2. V shed 0 bases, J shed 9 bases, and the junction held 4 bases outside the gene matches. This CDR3 spans 15 amino acids. In germline, CDR1 is SGHNT, CDR2 YYREEE (reference sequence). CDR3 sequence: CASSLGLAGVAEQFF. The DNA for the CDR3 is TGTGCCAGCAGCTTGGGACTAGCGGGAGTGGCTGAGCAGTTCTTC. Together with reference TRBV5-4 and TRBJ2-1, the CDR3 gives the full variable domain: ETGVTQSPTHLIKTRGQQVTLRCSSQSGHNTVSWYQQALGQGPQFIFQYYREEENGRGNFPPRFSGLQFPNYSSELNVNALELDDSALYLCASSLGLAGVAEQFFGPGTRLTVL.

The chain carries TRBV28 and TRBJ1-1; D is unclear. In germline, CDR1 is MDHEN, CDR2 SYDVKM. V was clipped by 1 base and J by 2 bases, with 11 bases between them. This CDR3 is 15 amino acids long. CDR3 sequence: CASSLFGVSNTEAFF. In DNA, the CDR3 is TGTGCCAGCAGTTTATTCGGGGTTTCAAACACTGAAGCTTTCTTT. The whole variable domain, filled in from reference TRBV28 and TRBJ1-1, reads DVKVTQSSRYLVKRTGEKVFLECVQDMDHENMFWYRQDPGLGLRLIYFSYDVKMKEKGDIPEGYSVSREKKERFSLILESASTNQTSMYLCASSLFGVSNTEAFFGQGTRLTVV.